The next 22 T cell receptor beta chains were all read from a single sample in a study of cytomegalovirus exposure and HLA in healthy donors (dated by TCRdb to 2015 to 2018). The method was the immunoSEQ multiplex PCR assay. TCRdb's version of the immuneACCESS table is confined to in-frame rearrangements and falls short of the full clone set. An unresolved V gene accounts for under half of the shortfall where checked; the remainder is of unknown origin. The sample data list fewer than 400,000 clones, and about nine tenths of these were observed just once. 0.65% to 0.85% of the sample lies in the top ten. Sequencing was carried out using PBMCs. These receptors were obtained from a woman in her late teens or twenties in good health and CMV-seronegative.

The V call is TRBV18, the J call TRBJ1-4; weak D call: TRBD1 (5 bases). Germline V gene lookup returns CDR1 KGHSH and CDR2 LQKENI. The CDR3 is 16 amino acids. V shed 6 bases and J shed 8 bases, with 22 bases lying between them. The DNA of the CDR3 is TGTGCCAGCTCCCCCCACCTGACAGACCTTCGGGAAAAACTGTTTTTT. Translating gives CASSPHLTDLREKLFF.

The CDR3 DNA reads as TGTGCCAGCAGTATGGGGGGGACAGGGGGCTACGAGCAGTACTTC. This gives the protein CASSMGGTGGYEQYF. This rearrangement joins TRBV6-5 to TRBJ2-7; 11 bases fit TRBD1. The length of the CDR3 is 15 residues. Germline CDR1 and CDR2: MNHEY and SVGAGI. Unmatched junction bases numbered 6, after V lost 5 bases and J lost 3 bases.

The chain combines TRBV5-1 with TRBJ2-7; 7 positions match TRBD2. The CDR3 is 17 amino acids. J lost 3 bases, V lost 1 base, and 13 bases had no gene match. CDR1 SGHRS and CDR2 YFSETQ come from the germline V gene. As DNA, the CDR3 is TGCGCCAGCAGCTTGAGGGCTAGCGGAATCGAACTCTACGAGCAGTACTTC. Protein sequence: CASSLRASGIELYEQYF.

The chain has TRBV19 and TRBJ1-3; D remains unclear. CDR1 is LNHDA and CDR2 is SQIVND in the germline V gene (reference sequence). This CDR3 is built from 15 residues. Trimming removed 1 base at V and 0 bases at J, with 7 bases between. The CDR3 loop is CASSIGVTSGNTIYF. The CDR3 DNA is TGTGCCAGTAGTATAGGCGTAACCTCTGGAAACACCATATATTTT.

This clone was seen once. The junction shows a germline mismatch at one end, possibly a read error. The chain joins TRBV30 to TRBJ2-1; 16 nucleotides line up with TRBD2. CDR1 is GTSNPN, CDR2 SVGIG, per germline (reference sequence). CDR3 length: 13 amino acids. DNA of the CDR3: TGTGCCTGGAGTCCCGGGACTAGCGGGAGGGCTCTCTTC. Encoded protein: CAWSPGTSGRALF.

The chain carries TRBV5-1 and TRBJ1-2, with a tentative D call TRBD1 (5 bases). Germline CDR1 SGHRS, CDR2 YFSETQ. This CDR3 is built from 14 residues. The V and J ends lost 0 bases and 4 bases respectively, with 10 bases between them. The CDR3 sequence: CASSLADSLYGYTF. As DNA, the CDR3 is TGCGCCAGCAGCTTGGCCGACAGTCTCTATGGCTACACCTTC.

The chain couples TRBV10-3 to TRBJ2-1; weak D call: TRBD1 (6 bases). Germline assignment: CDR1 ENHRY and CDR2 SYGVKD. The CDR3 is 13 residues long. V was cut by 0 bases and J by 12 bases, with 12 bases left in between. The CDR3 DNA reads TGTGCCATCAGTGAGTCGGACAGCTTAGTGCAGTTCTTC. This encodes CAISESDSLVQFF.

The chain has TRBV4-2 and TRBJ2-7; D gene unclear. The V end was cut by 0 bases, the J end by 7 bases, with 10 bases between. The CDR3 spans 13 residues. In germline, CDR1 is LGHNA, CDR2 YNFKEQ. CDR3 region: CASSQEERLEQYF. For the CDR3, the DNA is TGTGCCAGCAGCCAAGAGGAGAGGCTAGAGCAGTACTTC.

This chain uses TRBV19 with TRBJ2-7; 8 bases align to TRBD1. The CDR3 runs 14 residues. The V segment lost 5 bases and the J segment 2 bases; nucleotides outside the gene matches: 5. In germline, CDR1 is LNHDA, CDR2 SQIVND (reference sequence). The CDR3 region has the DNA TGTGCCAGTAGTGCGGGACAGGCCACCTACGAGCAGTACTTC. Encoded protein: CASSAGQATYEQYF.

In its sample, this clone was seen a few times. The chain employs TRBV5-5 and TRBJ2-7; perhaps TRBD2 as D (5 bases). Germline V gene lookup returns CDR1 SGHKS and CDR2 YYEKEE (reference sequence). The CDR3 contains 15 residues. Trimming pared 4 bases from V and 4 bases from J, leaving 18 bases between. CDR3 residues: CASSLTRPPRYEQYF. The CDR3 DNA reads TGTGCCAGCAGCCTCACTAGGCCCCCTAGATACGAGCAGTACTTC.

The V call is TRBV13, the J call TRBJ2-3; D call uncertain. The CDR3 has 14 residues. V was pared by 1 base and J by 3 bases, with 8 bases between. CDR1 is PRHDT and CDR2 is FYEKMQ in the germline V gene (reference sequence). CDR3 nucleotide sequence: TGTGCCAGCAGCTTAGTATCTACGACAGATACGCAGTATTTT. Amino acid sequence: CASSLVSTTDTQYF. The full variable domain, completed using reference TRBV13 and TRBJ2-3, is AAGVIQSPRHLIKEKRETATLKCYPIPRHDTVYWYQQGPGQDPQFLISFYEKMQSDKGSIPDRFSAQQFSDYHSELNMSSLELGDSALYFCASSLVSTTDTQYFGPGTRLTVL.

The chain has TRBV7-2 and TRBJ1-2; tentatively, D is TRBD1 (5 bases). The CDR3 length is 14 residues. V was cut by 5 bases and J by 4 bases, with 14 bases left in between. Germline CDR1 SGHTA, CDR2 FQGNSA. The CDR3: CASSRAGGIYGYTF. The CDR3 bases are TGTGCCAGCAGCAGAGCCGGGGGAATCTATGGCTACACCTTC.

The V and J genes are TRBV18 and TRBJ2-3; 13 bases align to TRBD2. The CDR3 covers 17 residues. The trim removed 0 bases at V and 5 bases at J, leaving 5 bases unmatched. The germline V gene has CDR1 KGHSH and CDR2 LQKENI. The CDR3 here is CASSPPGLAGEGDTQYF. The CDR3 nucleotides read TGTGCCAGCTCACCACCCGGACTAGCGGGAGAGGGAGATACGCAGTATTTT.

The rearrangement links TRBV28 to TRBJ2-7, with D hard to call. This CDR3 comprises 14 residues. Trimming cost V 4 bases and J 3 bases, with 13 bases left between them. Germline loops: CDR1 MDHEN, CDR2 SYDVKM. CDR3 sequence (DNA): TGTGCCAGCAGTTACCCAACGAAACACTACGAGCAGTACTTC. Its protein product is CASSYPTKHYEQYF.

The chain recombines TRBV18 with TRBJ2-1; D uncertain. Germline CDR1 and CDR2: KGHSH and LQKENI. V lost 0 bases and J lost 12, with 9 bases in between. This CDR3 is built from 12 residues. The CDR3 DNA reads TGTGCCAGCTCACCACCGGGCTGGTTGCAGTTCTTC. Translated, it gives CASSPPGWLQFF.

This clone has more than one count but fewer than ten. V and J are TRBV29-1 and TRBJ1-2; 7 bases are shared with TRBD1. With V trimmed by 5 bases and J by 7 bases, 7 bases remained unmatched. Germline V CDR1 and CDR2: SQVTM, ANQGSEA. This CDR3 spans 12 amino acids. The CDR3 sequence: CSVPRQGSGYTF. DNA of the CDR3: TGCAGCGTTCCCAGACAGGGAAGTGGCTACACCTTC.

The chain combines TRBV6-5 with TRBJ2-3; no clear D gene. The V end lost 2 bases, the J end lost 2 bases, and 5 bases lay between the germline ends. The germline V gene encodes CDR1 MNHEY and CDR2 SVGAGI. This CDR3 has 13 amino acids. CDR3: CASSYSNTDTQYF. The DNA for the CDR3 is TGTGCCAGCAGTTACAGCAACACAGATACGCAGTATTTT.

In nucleotides, the CDR3 is TGTGCCAGCAGCGCCGGACTAGCAAGAGAGACCCAGTACTTC. It is translated as CASSAGLARETQYF. This chain connects TRBV9 to TRBJ2-5; TRBD2 agrees at 8 bases. The CDR3 extends over 14 amino acids. Trimming cost V 3 bases and J 4 bases; bases outside gene matches: 5. Germline CDR1 and CDR2: SGDLS and YYNGEE.

This clone has a single count. The rearrangement uses TRBV6-6 and TRBJ2-7; a weak D match, TRBD2 (5 bases). The V gene lost 7 bases and the J gene lost 4 bases, with 14 bases spanning the gap. The length of the CDR3 is 13 residues. In germline, CDR1 is MNHNY, CDR2 SVGAGI (reference sequence). The CDR3 reads CASTPSGTYEQYF. CDR3 DNA: TGTGCCAGCACTCCAAGCGGAACTTACGAGCAGTACTTC.

The chain links TRBV4-2 to TRBJ2-6; TRBD2 matches at 15 bases. The ends lost 3 bases at V and 4 bases at J; junction bases unmatched: 7. Germline CDR1 and CDR2: LGHNA and YNFKEQ. This CDR3 has 19 residues. CDR3: CASSHRTSGRAGGANVLTF. CDR3 DNA: TGTGCCAGCAGCCACCGGACTAGCGGGAGGGCCGGGGGGGCCAACGTCCTGACTTTC.

The chain uses TRBV6-6 and TRBJ2-7, with 11 bases identical to TRBD1. This CDR3 has 14 amino acids. Germline assignment: CDR1 MNHNY and CDR2 SVGAGI (reference sequence). The V and J ends lost 4 bases and 2 bases, in that order; junction bases with no gene match: 1. The chain's CDR3 is CASSSGQGAYEQYF. The CDR3 DNA reads as TGTGCCAGCAGTTCGGGACAGGGGGCCTACGAGCAGTACTTC.

The V and J genes are TRBV7-3 and TRBJ1-3; D remains unclear. The CDR3 covers 15 residues. V gave up 2 bases and J gave up 0 bases, with 8 bases separating them. Germline V gives CDR1 SGHTA, CDR2 FQGTGA. The CDR3 protein is CASSLSSASGNTIYF. CDR3 in DNA: TGTGCCAGCAGCTTATCCAGTGCCTCTGGAAACACCATATATTTT.